A few counts support the clone carrying this T cell receptor beta chain. Unique molecular identifiers were built into the TCRbeta library. TCRdb reprocessed the PCR reads via MiXCR and lists one record per CDR3 protein. The sample contains about 500,000 distinct CDR3 sequences, 30% to 35% of which appear only once. This entry is derived from a study of T-cell reconstitution after alpha-beta-depleted transplantation in children. V dropped 6 bases and J dropped 14; count of bases not matched to a gene: 6. CDR3 length: 12 residues. Germline loops: CDR1 LGHDT, CDR2 YNNKEL (reference sequence). The input for sequencing was PBMCs from the stem cell graft donor, taken from the stem cell graft. This TCR came from a human donor who donated a stem cell graft to a child with aplastic anemia. This rearrangement joins TRBV3-1 to TRBJ2-1, with 11 bases that match TRBD1. The CDR3 DNA reads as TGTGCCAGCAGATCCGCGGGACAGGGGGAGTTCTTC. The encoded protein is CASRSAGQGEFF.